This record concerns one TCR beta chain sequence. Its target is not known. This specimen comes from a study of CD8 T cells in Susac syndrome. General study results and limits: Individuals included in the TCR sequencing and HLA analysis were acknowledged by the study to be relatively few in number.

Random hexamers served to reverse transcribe roughly 0.45 to 1 ug RNA. The authors amplified TCR beta CDR3 across 54 Vbeta and 13 Jbeta using immunoSEQ multiplex PCR. Via MiXCR, TCRdb re-called the immunoSEQ multiplex PCR reads, giving one row per CDR3 protein. The repertoire consists of 95,000 to 150,000 distinct CDR3 sequences, with approximately 93% occurring once and the leading ten covering roughly 0.29%. The germline gives CDR1 MNHEY, CDR2 SMNVEV (reference sequence). CDR3 length: 14 residues. V dropped 3 bases and J dropped 8 bases, with 16 bases sitting between them. This sequence originates from a human donor with multiple sclerosis. Sequenced material: CD8+ T cells from PBMCs. V and J are TRBV27 and TRBJ1-1, with D uncertain. CDR3 nucleotides: TGTGCCAGCAGTTTGCCGGGTCCAGGCCGGGAAGCTTTCTTT. It yields the protein CASSLPGPGREAFF.